This TCR beta chain was documented in a study of molecular identifiers for immune sequencing clone quantification. Comments on this clonotype: Possible read error: a much larger clone is one base away.

TCRdb called the PCR reads again in MiXCR, with one record for every CDR3 protein. Of about 300,000 distinct CDR3 sequences listed, 20% to 25% are singletons. The sequencing input was naive CD8+ T cells from blood, with Jurkat cell RNA spiked in. Indicated subset: FACS-sorted CD8+CD4-CCR7+CD45RA+ naive T cells. This receptor was obtained from a human donor in good health. Some libraries in this study had Jurkat cell RNA spiked in.

CDR3 sequence: CASRRGREGNQPQHF. The CDR3 nucleotides are TGTGCCAGCAGACGGGGCAGGGAAGGCAATCAGCCCCAGCATTTT. The chain recombines TRBV28 with TRBJ1-5; the D gene is possibly TRBD1 (5 bases). The CDR3 is 15 residues long. V was clipped by 6 bases and J by 2 bases, with 14 bases between them. Per germline, CDR1 MDHEN and CDR2 SYDVKM.